This entry features one TCR beta chain sequence. Antigen specificity is unknown. The data are from a study of cytomegalovirus exposure and HLA in healthy donors. Study results and limitations: Later work associated around 18,000 TCR beta sequences with HLA alleles at 0.05 false discovery rate. Later on, analysis showed that most CMV-associated TCR beta chains appeared to be HLA-restricted.

Germline trimming cut 6 bases from V and 3 bases from J; bases unmatched to any gene: 7. CDR1 and CDR2 from the germline V gene are MNHNY and SVGAGI (reference sequence). The CDR3 totals 14 residues. 13 Jbeta primers and 60 Vbeta primers were used for the PCR. Authors' methods: An analysis performed later counted 75 million to 80 million unique TCR beta chains (approximately 10 million of them shared). Assay: immunoSEQ multiplex PCR; the TCRdb copy retains only in-frame clones and omits some. The DNA gave D and trimming, while V, J and clone size come from that table. This sample's clone table lists 40,000 to 65,000 clones.

This receptor was obtained from a man aged 40-55 years in good health and CMV-seropositive. The sample comprised PBMCs. The V call is TRBV6-6, the J call TRBJ2-5; 7 nucleotides align to TRBD1. CDR3: CASSPLGTEETQYF. The CDR3 DNA follows: TGTGCCAGCAGCCCTCTTGGGACAGAAGAGACCCAGTACTTC.